This TCR beta chain was sequenced during a study of early T cells in non-severe SARS-CoV-2 infection. Points on this clonotype: Its antigen is as yet unknown. The junction and the germline gene differ at one end; a read error may be behind it.

The CDR3 extends over 16 amino acids. Germline lookup yields CDR1 MNHNY and CDR2 SVGAGI (reference sequence). General study findings and limits: Anti-spike CD8 responses were favored by VDJdb matching, which missed private and CD4 specificities.

TCRdb reprocessed the 5' RACE reads with MiXCR, giving one entry per CDR3 protein. The profile covers some 98,000 distinct CDR3 sequences, with roughly 17% appearing a single time and 1.3% taken by the ten largest. V and J are TRBV6-6 and TRBJ2-1; D not resolved. This receptor was obtained from an adult who was a healthcare worker with PCR-confirmed SARS-CoV-2 infection or an uninfected control (not recorded which). Sequences were obtained from whole blood. The CDR3 is CSSSMNGSSSYNEQFF. The CDR3 DNA reads as TGTTCCAGCAGTATGAACGGGTCGAGCTCCTACAATGAGCAGTTCTTC.